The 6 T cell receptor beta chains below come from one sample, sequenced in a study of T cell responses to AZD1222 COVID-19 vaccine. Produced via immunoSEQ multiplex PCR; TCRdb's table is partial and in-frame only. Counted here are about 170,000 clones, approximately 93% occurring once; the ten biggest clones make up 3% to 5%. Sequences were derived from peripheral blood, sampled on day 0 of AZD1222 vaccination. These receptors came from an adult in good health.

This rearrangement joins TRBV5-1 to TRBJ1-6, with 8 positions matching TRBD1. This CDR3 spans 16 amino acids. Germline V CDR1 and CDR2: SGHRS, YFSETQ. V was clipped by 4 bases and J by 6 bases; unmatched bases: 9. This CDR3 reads CASSSNRGVTNSPLHF. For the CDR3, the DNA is TGCGCCAGCAGCAGCAACAGGGGGGTGACTAATTCACCCCTCCACTTT.

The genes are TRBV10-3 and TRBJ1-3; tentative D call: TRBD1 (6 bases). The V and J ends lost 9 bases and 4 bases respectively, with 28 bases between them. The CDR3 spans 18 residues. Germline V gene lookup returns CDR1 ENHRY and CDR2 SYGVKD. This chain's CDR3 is CAIKSRSQGTTTGNTIYF. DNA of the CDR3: TGTGCCATAAAATCCCGTTCCCAGGGGACTACTACAGGAAACACCATATATTTT.

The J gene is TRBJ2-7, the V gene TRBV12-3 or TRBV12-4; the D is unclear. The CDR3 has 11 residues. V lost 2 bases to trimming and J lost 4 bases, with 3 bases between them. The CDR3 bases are TGTGCCAGCAGTTTAACATACGAGCAGTACTTC. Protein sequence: CASSLTYEQYF.

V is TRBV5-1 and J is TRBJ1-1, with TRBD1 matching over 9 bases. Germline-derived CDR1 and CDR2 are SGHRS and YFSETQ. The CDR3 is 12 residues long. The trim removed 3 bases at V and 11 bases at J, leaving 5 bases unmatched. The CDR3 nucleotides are TGCGCCAGCAGCTGGGACAGGGCCGGGGCTTTCTTT. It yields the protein CASSWDRAGAFF.

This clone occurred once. The CDR3 nucleotides are TGTGCCGGAAGACAGGGGGTCCGGAACACTGAAGCTTTCTTT. This codes for CAGRQGVRNTEAFF. V is TRBV21-1 and J is TRBJ1-1; the DNA was not used to check the table's D call, TRBD1. TRBV21-1 is a pseudogene locus. This CDR3 is 14 amino acids long.

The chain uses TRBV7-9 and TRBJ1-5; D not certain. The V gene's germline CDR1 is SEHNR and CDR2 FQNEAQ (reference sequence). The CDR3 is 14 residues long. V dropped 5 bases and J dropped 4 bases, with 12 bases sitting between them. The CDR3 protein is CASSGKGGNQPQHF. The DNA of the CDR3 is TGTGCCAGCAGCGGGAAAGGCGGGAATCAGCCCCAGCATTTT.